This entry lists 26 T cell receptor beta chains sequenced from one sample in a study of Ad26.COV2.S vaccination and SARS-CoV-2 variants. Sample treatment: approximately 18 received Ad26.COV2.S at low or high dose, single or two shots; 5 received placebo; per-sample allocation not given. Specimens were obtained on day 63 following the first vaccine or placebo injection. TCRdb's table, derived via immunoSEQ multiplex PCR, lists solely in-frame clones and lacks some. The data contain hundreds of thousands of clones, roughly 87% of them singletons. The material was peripheral blood, obtained in a trial of Ad26.COV2.S vaccine versus placebo. These receptors were taken from a person aged 18-65 years who received the Ad26.COV2.S COVID-19 vaccine or a placebo.

This rearrangement joins TRBV19 to TRBJ2-2; 8 bases are shared with TRBD2. CDR1 is LNHDA and CDR2 is SQIVND in the germline V gene (reference sequence). This CDR3 comprises 17 residues. V lost 7 bases and J lost 3; bases outside the gene matches: 13. Here the CDR3 DNA reads TGTGCCAGTAATCCTTGGGGCGGCGGGAGGTACACCGGGGAGCTGTTTTTT. Residues: CASNPWGGGRYTGELFF.

This clone has more than one count but fewer than ten. The V and J genes are TRBV4-2 and TRBJ2-7; either TRBD1 or TRBD2 may fit D (5 bases each). This CDR3 contains 15 residues. The V end lost 1 base, the J end lost 0 bases, and 10 bases lay between the germline ends. Germline values: CDR1 LGHNA, CDR2 YNFKEQ. CDR3 protein: CASSQVGEPSYEQYF. The CDR3 nucleotides are TGTGCCAGCAGCCAAGTAGGGGAGCCCTCCTACGAGCAGTACTTC.

This chain's CDR3 is CASSSFGTGRNQPQHF. The DNA of the CDR3 is TGTGCCAGCAGTTCATTCGGGACAGGGCGCAATCAGCCCCAGCATTTT. The chain combines TRBV28 with TRBJ1-5, with 9 bases lining up with TRBD1. The V gene's germline CDR1 is MDHEN and CDR2 SYDVKM. V dropped 4 bases and J dropped 2; count of bases not matched to a gene: 6. This CDR3 spans 16 amino acids.

This clone was detected a few times. This chain links TRBV7-2 with TRBJ2-5, with 8 bases identical to TRBD2. Germline CDR1 reads SGHTA; CDR2 reads FQGNSA. The CDR3 is 16 residues long. After removal of 0 bases from V and 6 bases from J, the junction contained 9 bases not matched to a gene. CDR3 sequence reads: CASSLAGAGGGKTQYF. The DNA of the CDR3 is TGTGCCAGCAGCTTAGCTGGTGCGGGGGGCGGGAAGACCCAGTACTTC.

This chain connects TRBV5-6 to TRBJ1-5; D uncertain. Deletions cut 1 base from V and 0 bases from J, with 11 bases between. Germline CDR1 SGHDT, CDR2 YYEEEE. This CDR3 is 16 amino acids long. CDR3: CASSLFGVYSNQPQHF. The CDR3 DNA reads TGTGCCAGCAGCTTGTTTGGGGTGTATAGCAATCAGCCCCAGCATTTT.

This chain joins TRBV11-2 and TRBJ1-2, with unresolved D. Germline V lookup: CDR1 SGHAT, CDR2 FQNNGV. V was trimmed by 5 bases and J by 4 bases, leaving 11 bases between them. The CDR3 has 13 amino acids. The DNA for the CDR3 is TGTGCCAGCAGCCCCGGGCTTGTCTATGGCTACACCTTC. Its protein is CASSPGLVYGYTF.

The chain links TRBV6-5 to TRBJ1-1; D gene ambiguous. Trimming cost V 7 bases and J 5 bases, with 14 bases left between them. This CDR3 is built from 13 residues. Germline CDR1 MNHEY, CDR2 SVGAGI. CDR3 DNA: TGTGCCAGCATAAACGTGGCGGGTACTGAAGCTTTCTTT. Protein product: CASINVAGTEAFF.

This clone was seen a few times. The same CDR3 is also encoded by other DNA sequences in this sample. The rearrangement uses TRBV3-1 (or the pseudogene TRBV3-2) and TRBJ2-4; D not resolved. V was shortened by 1 base and J by 4 bases, with 8 bases between the two germline ends. The CDR3 runs to 14 residues. Per the germline V gene, CDR1 is LGHDT and CDR2 is YNNKEL (reference sequence). CDR3 loop: CASSQGDGKNIQYF. The CDR3 DNA reads TGTGCCAGCAGCCAAGGCGACGGAAAAAACATTCAGTACTTC.

This chain connects TRBV12-3 or TRBV12-4 to TRBJ1-2, with D possibly being TRBD1 (5 bases). Trimming shortened V by 3 bases and J by 4 bases, and 9 bases separated the two germline ends. CDR3 length: 13 residues. The CDR3: CASSFGGGYGYTF. Here the CDR3 DNA reads TGTGCCAGCAGTTTTGGGGGTGGCTATGGCTACACCTTC.

This sequence joins TRBV4-3 and TRBJ1-3, with D possibly TRBD1 on 5 matching bases. This CDR3 comprises 19 residues. V shed 0 bases and J shed 0 bases, with 18 bases lying between them. CDR1 is LGHNA, CDR2 YSLEER, per germline. CDR3: CASSQDLPGRMVSGNTIYF. CDR3 nucleotides: TGCGCCAGCAGCCAAGATTTGCCGGGACGGATGGTCTCTGGAAACACCATATATTTT.

The V gene is TRBV5-6, the J gene TRBJ2-5; 7 bases align to TRBD2. The ends lost 3 bases at V and 3 bases at J; junction bases unmatched: 2. The CDR3 is 13 residues long. Germline V CDR1 and CDR2: SGHDT, YYEEEE. The CDR3 sequence is CASSWGGKETQYF. CDR3 DNA sequence: TGTGCCAGCAGCTGGGGGGGAAAAGAGACCCAGTACTTC.

The chain combines TRBV5-1 with TRBJ1-1; D not certain. V lost 0 bases to trimming and J lost 3 bases, with 12 bases between them. The CDR3 has 15 residues. Germline CDR1 is SGHRS and CDR2 is YFSETQ. CDR3 DNA: TGCGCCAGCAGCTTGGTCTACGGCGGGGACACTGAAGCTTTCTTT. Its translation: CASSLVYGGDTEAFF.

The CDR3, as DNA: TGTGCCAGCAGCCCGGGGGGGACAGGGAGCCACGAGCAGTACTTC. Translation: CASSPGGTGSHEQYF. The J gene is TRBJ2-7, the V gene TRBV5-4, with D possibly matching TRBD1 (9 bases). Deletions cut 4 bases from V and 5 bases from J, with 19 bases between. This CDR3 is built from 15 residues. Per the germline V gene, CDR1 is SGHNT and CDR2 is YYREEE (reference sequence).

This clone was detected once. The chain links TRBV2 to TRBJ1-2; the D is unclear. Germline CDR1 SNHLY, CDR2 FYNNEI. Deletions cut 3 bases from V and 6 bases from J, with 11 bases between. CDR3 length: 13 amino acids. CDR3 sequence: CASSEAGMDGYTF. In DNA, the CDR3 is TGTGCCAGCAGTGAGGCAGGAATGGATGGCTACACCTTC.

This clone has only one observation. The chain recombines TRBV11-3 with TRBJ2-2, with 7 bases identical to TRBD1. Trimming removed 7 bases from V and 3 bases from J; junction bases left unmatched: 5. CDR1 and CDR2 from the germline V gene are SGHNT and YENEEA. The CDR3 contains 14 residues. Here the CDR3 DNA reads TGTGCCAGCATCCTACAGGGGTACACCGGGGAGCTGTTTTTT. Translated: CASILQGYTGELFF.

With respect to this clone: Other DNA variants within this sample encode the same CDR3. The chain uses TRBV5-4 and TRBJ2-1; D call uncertain. Germline lookup yields CDR1 SGHNT and CDR2 YYREEE (reference sequence). Trimming took off 4 bases at V and 3 bases at J, with 8 bases between the two ends. CDR3 length: 13 residues. CDR3 amino acids: CASSLELYNEQFF. CDR3 DNA: TGTGCCAGCAGCCTGGAGCTCTACAATGAGCAGTTCTTC. The variable domain in full, with the rest retrieved from reference TRBV5-4 and TRBJ2-1, is ETGVTQSPTHLIKTRGQQVTLRCSSQSGHNTVSWYQQALGQGPQFIFQYYREEENGRGNFPPRFSGLQFPNYSSELNVNALELDDSALYLCASSLELYNEQFFGPGTRLTVL.

This clone came up a few times. The rearrangement uses TRBV11-2 and TRBJ1-3; 10 positions match TRBD1. Germline V lookup: CDR1 SGHAT, CDR2 FQNNGV. Trimming at V came to 6 bases and at J to 6 bases, leaving 14 bases not matched to a gene. The CDR3 consists of 17 residues. The CDR3 DNA sequence: TGTGCCAGCAGACGAGGAACCATGACAGGGGGCCTAAACACCATATATTTT. It translates to CASRRGTMTGGLNTIYF.

The chain carries TRBV25-1 and TRBJ2-1, with 8 bases aligning to TRBD2. The CDR3 extends over 14 amino acids. V shed 2 bases and J 8 bases; nucleotides not matched to a gene: 5. Germline V gene data show CDR1 as MGHDK and CDR2 as SYGVNS. In DNA form, the CDR3 reads TGTGCCAGCAGTGAACCAGCGGGAGAGGATGAGCAGTTCTTC. It is translated as CASSEPAGEDEQFF.

The chain carries TRBV30 and TRBJ2-7; no clear D. V lost 4 bases, J lost 2 bases, and 9 bases lay in between. Per the germline V gene, CDR1 is GTSNPN and CDR2 is SVGIG (reference sequence). This CDR3 contains 12 residues. CDR3 DNA sequence: TGTGCCTGGACCCCTGACCCCTACGAGCAGTACTTC. Translated, it gives CAWTPDPYEQYF. The complete variable domain, with remaining parts taken from reference TRBV30 and TRBJ2-7, reads SQTIHQWPATLVQPVGSPLSLECTVEGTSNPNLYWYRQAAGRGLQLLFYSVGIGQISSEVPQNLSASRPQDRQFILSSKKLLLSDSGFYLCAWTPDPYEQYFGPGTRLTVT.

This sequence joins TRBV19 and TRBJ1-5, with D possibly matching TRBD1 (5 bases). Germline-derived CDR1 and CDR2 are LNHDA and SQIVND (reference sequence). V shed 0 bases and J shed 2 bases, with 17 bases lying between them. The CDR3 totals 18 residues. This CDR3 reads CASSIDPGGLLGNQPQHF. The CDR3 nucleotides read TGTGCCAGTAGTATAGATCCCGGGGGTCTTTTGGGCAATCAGCCCCAGCATTTT.

This clone was recorded once. The V and J genes are TRBV9 and TRBJ2-5; D is ambiguous. Between the trimmed V and J ends, which lost 1 base and 9 bases, there was a span of 13 bases. This CDR3 has 13 amino acids. Germline values: CDR1 SGDLS, CDR2 YYNGEE. CDR3 sequence reads: CASSVTDRWAQYF. Written as DNA, the CDR3 is TGTGCCAGCAGCGTAACGGATAGATGGGCCCAGTACTTC.

The genes are TRBV15 and TRBJ2-2, with a possible D match to TRBD2 (6 bases). Per the germline V gene, CDR1 is LNHNV and CDR2 is YYDKDF (reference sequence). The CDR3 is made up of 18 amino acids. V lost 1 base and J lost 1, with 16 bases in between. The CDR3 bases are TGTGCCACCAGCAGAGCCCCTGGGGCTAGCGAGAACACCGGGGAGCTGTTTTTT. Protein: CATSRAPGASENTGELFF.

The genes are TRBV3-1 (or the pseudogene TRBV3-2) and TRBJ1-6, with 7 bases matching TRBD1. V gave up 4 bases and J gave up 8 bases; unmatched junction bases: 8. CDR1 LGHDT and CDR2 YNNKEL come from the germline V gene (reference sequence). The CDR3 has 15 residues. The CDR3 here is CASSRGTVGDSPLHF. In DNA, the CDR3 is TGTGCCAGCAGCCGCGGGACAGTCGGGGATTCACCCCTCCACTTT.

On this clone: The sample carries other DNA sequences with the same CDR3. This chain uses TRBV5-1 with TRBJ2-3; D is unresolved. The V end was cut by 0 bases, the J end by 6 bases, with 2 bases between. Per the germline V gene, CDR1 is SGHRS and CDR2 is YFSETQ. The CDR3 sequence is 11 residues long. This CDR3 reads CASSLADTQYF. CDR3 DNA sequence: TGCGCCAGCAGCTTGGCCGATACGCAGTATTTT.

The gene calls are TRBV27 and TRBJ2-2, with D possibly being TRBD1 or TRBD2 (6 bases each). The CDR3 length is 15 residues. V was clipped by 0 bases and J by 8 bases, with 13 bases between them. Germline assignment: CDR1 MNHEY and CDR2 SMNVEV (reference sequence). The CDR3 DNA sequence: TGTGCCAGCAGTTTATCGGGGGGCGCTCGAGGGGAGCTGTTTTTT. As protein: CASSLSGGARGELFF.

The chain links TRBV27 to TRBJ1-2; weak D call: TRBD1 (5 bases). Between the trimmed V and J ends, which lost 0 bases and 4 bases, there was a span of 15 bases. The length of the CDR3 is 16 residues. Germline V gene lookup returns CDR1 MNHEY and CDR2 SMNVEV (reference sequence). The CDR3 reads CASSLSAQGWAYGYTF. DNA for the CDR3: TGTGCCAGCAGTTTATCAGCCCAGGGCTGGGCCTATGGCTACACCTTC.